Below, 5 T cell receptor beta chains from the same sample are listed, as sequenced in a study of blood T cell repertoires in COVID-19. This table comes from immunoSEQ multiplex PCR, and its TCRdb copy is limited to in-frame clones, with some not included. The table lists about 210,000 clones, roughly nine tenths of them singletons, with 0.72% in the top ten. Sequenced material: peripheral blood. Receptors originate from a man aged 35 to 55 with acute or convalescent COVID-19.

The genes are TRBV7-9 and TRBJ1-5; D is perhaps TRBD1 (6 bases). Germline V gene lookup returns CDR1 SEHNR and CDR2 FQNEAQ (reference sequence). CDR3 size: 14 residues. Trimming removed 4 bases at V and 5 bases at J, with 12 bases between. The CDR3 region has the DNA TGTGCCAGCAGCTCTACGGGACAATATCAGCCCCAGCATTTT. This encodes CASSSTGQYQPQHF.

V gene TRBV28 combines with J gene TRBJ2-2; 10 nucleotides match TRBD1. The CDR3 is 17 amino acids. Germline values: CDR1 MDHEN, CDR2 SYDVKM. Losses at the gene ends were 1 base for V and 5 bases for J; bases not matched to a gene: 7. The CDR3 region has the DNA TGTGCCAGCAGTTTATTCCTCCGGGACAGGGGAACCGGGGAGCTGTTTTTT. Translation gives CASSLFLRDRGTGELFF.

The V call is TRBV4-3, the J call TRBJ2-1, with 9 bases identical to TRBD2. The CDR3 runs to 17 residues. V was pared by 1 base and J by 0 bases, with 4 bases of the junction left unmatched. Germline values: CDR1 LGHNA, CDR2 YSLEER. The DNA for the CDR3 is TGCGCCAGCAGCCAAGGGACTAGCGTGAGCTCCTACAATGAGCAGTTCTTC. Its protein is CASSQGTSVSSYNEQFF.

The chain has TRBV6-2 or TRBV6-3 and TRBJ2-3, with a weak D call TRBD2 (5 bases). Germline CDR1 is MNHEY and CDR2 is SVGEGT. The CDR3 is 17 amino acids. Trimming removed 5 bases from V and 5 bases from J, with 23 bases in between. The DNA of the CDR3 is TGTGCCAGCAGTCTTCCGGGAAGGGCTCGGGGTATAGATACGCAGTATTTT. It is translated as CASSLPGRARGIDTQYF.

The chain carries TRBV28 and TRBJ2-1; TRBD2 agrees at 15 bases. This CDR3 has 15 amino acids. V lost 7 bases and J lost 9; bases outside the gene matches: 7. Germline CDR1 is MDHEN and CDR2 is SYDVKM. CDR3 nucleotide sequence: TGTGCCAGCATTGAGGGGACTAGCGGGAGGTCTGAGCAGTTCTTC. Translation: CASIEGTSGRSEQFF.